This record concerns one TCR beta chain sequence. Germline V gene data show CDR1 as KGHDR and CDR2 as SFDVKD. The CDR3 contains 12 residues. Trimming shortened V by 9 bases and J by 9 bases, and 14 bases separated the two germline ends. Across 20 to 25 US areas, participants ranged in age from roughly 18 to 95 years. Before being deemed recovered, Cohort 3 donors had two negative PCRs, clearance, or symptom resolution. These data come from a study of blood T cell repertoires in COVID-19. Turning to the study itself: T cells, B-cell-depleted T cells, or PBMCs provided the cDNA or gDNA that served as material.

Per the study methods: Amplification with reference gene primers provided the estimates of nucleated cell counts. Clones were read by immunoSEQ multiplex PCR, and TCRdb kept only the in-frame ones, dropping some. D and trimming come from the DNA, and the V and J calls and clone size come from that table. The profile covers 250,000 to 300,000 clones, with under 90% appearing a single time and around 1.7% taken by the ten largest. The clonotype comes from a woman in her thirties or forties who had recovered from COVID-19. The chain is built from TRBV24-1 and TRBJ1-5; D possibly corresponds to TRBD1 (5 bases). Sequencing was performed on PBMCs or T cells enriched from blood (not recorded which). The CDR3 DNA reads as TGTGCCACCGGGGGGACGATCAGGCCCCAGCATTTT. Translation: CATGGTIRPQHF.